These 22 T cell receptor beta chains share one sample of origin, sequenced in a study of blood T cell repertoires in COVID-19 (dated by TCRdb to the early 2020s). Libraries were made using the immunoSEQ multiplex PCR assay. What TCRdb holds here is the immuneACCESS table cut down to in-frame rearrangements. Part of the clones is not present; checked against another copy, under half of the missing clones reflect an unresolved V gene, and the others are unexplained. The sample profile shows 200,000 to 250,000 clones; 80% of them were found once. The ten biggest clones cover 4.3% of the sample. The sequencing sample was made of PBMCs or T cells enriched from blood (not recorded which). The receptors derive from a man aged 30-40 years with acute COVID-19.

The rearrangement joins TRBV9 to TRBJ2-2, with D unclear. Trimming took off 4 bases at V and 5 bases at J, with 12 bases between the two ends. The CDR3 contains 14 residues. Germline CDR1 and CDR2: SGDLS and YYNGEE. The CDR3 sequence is CASSPPLLTGELFF. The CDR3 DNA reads TGTGCCAGCAGCCCTCCTCTTTTGACCGGGGAGCTGTTTTTT.

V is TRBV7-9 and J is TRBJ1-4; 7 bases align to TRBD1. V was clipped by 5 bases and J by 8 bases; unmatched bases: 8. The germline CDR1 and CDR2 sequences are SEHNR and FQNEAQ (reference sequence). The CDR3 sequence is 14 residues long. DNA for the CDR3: TGTGCCAGCAGCAAAGATGACAGGGACGAAAAACTGTTTTTT. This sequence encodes CASSKDDRDEKLFF.

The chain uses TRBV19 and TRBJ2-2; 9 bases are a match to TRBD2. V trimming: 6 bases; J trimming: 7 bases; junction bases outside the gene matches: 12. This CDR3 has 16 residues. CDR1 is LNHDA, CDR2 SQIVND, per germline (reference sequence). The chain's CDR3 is CASRDLAGLGSGELFF. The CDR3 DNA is TGTGCCAGTAGAGACCTAGCGGGATTAGGTAGCGGGGAGCTGTTTTTT.

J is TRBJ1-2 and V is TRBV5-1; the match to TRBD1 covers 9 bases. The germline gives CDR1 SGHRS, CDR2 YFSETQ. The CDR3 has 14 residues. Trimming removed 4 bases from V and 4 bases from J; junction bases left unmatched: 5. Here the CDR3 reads CASSESTGGYGYTF. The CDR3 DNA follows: TGCGCCAGCAGCGAGTCGACAGGGGGCTATGGCTACACCTTC.

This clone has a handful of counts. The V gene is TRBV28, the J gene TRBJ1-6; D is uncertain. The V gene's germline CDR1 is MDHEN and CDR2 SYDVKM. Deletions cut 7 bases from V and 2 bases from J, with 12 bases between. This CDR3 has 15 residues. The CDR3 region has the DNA TGTGCCAGCACCCCCCGCGGGGCCTATAATTCACCCCTCCACTTT. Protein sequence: CASTPRGAYNSPLHF.

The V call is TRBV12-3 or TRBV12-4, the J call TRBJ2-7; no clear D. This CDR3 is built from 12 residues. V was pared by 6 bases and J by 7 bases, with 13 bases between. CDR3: CASSPSVGEQYF. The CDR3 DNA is TGTGCCAGCAGCCCCAGTGTCGGGGAGCAGTACTTC.

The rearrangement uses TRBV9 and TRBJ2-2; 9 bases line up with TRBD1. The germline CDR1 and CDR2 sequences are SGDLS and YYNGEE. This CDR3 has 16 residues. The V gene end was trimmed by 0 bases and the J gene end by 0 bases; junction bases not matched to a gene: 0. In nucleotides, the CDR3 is TGTGCCAGCAGCGTAGGGACAGGGGCGAACACCGGGGAGCTGTTTTTT. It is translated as CASSVGTGANTGELFF. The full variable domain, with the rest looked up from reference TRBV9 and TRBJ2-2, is DSGVTQTPKHLITATGQRVTLRCSPRSGDLSVYWYQQSLDQGLQFLIQYYNGEERAKGNILERFSAQQFPDLHSELNLSSLELGDSALYFCASSVGTGANTGELFFGEGSRLTVL.

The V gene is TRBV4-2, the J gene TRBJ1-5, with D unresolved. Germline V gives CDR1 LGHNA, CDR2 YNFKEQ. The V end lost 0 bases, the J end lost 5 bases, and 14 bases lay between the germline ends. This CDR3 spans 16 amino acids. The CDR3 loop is CASSQEWGGSYQPQHF. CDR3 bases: TGTGCCAGCAGCCAAGAATGGGGAGGTAGTTATCAGCCCCAGCATTTT.

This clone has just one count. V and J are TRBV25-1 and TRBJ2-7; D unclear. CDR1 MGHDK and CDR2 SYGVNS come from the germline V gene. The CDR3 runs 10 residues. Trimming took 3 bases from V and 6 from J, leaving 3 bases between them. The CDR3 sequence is CASSEREQYF. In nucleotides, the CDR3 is TGTGCCAGCAGTGAGCGCGAGCAGTACTTC.

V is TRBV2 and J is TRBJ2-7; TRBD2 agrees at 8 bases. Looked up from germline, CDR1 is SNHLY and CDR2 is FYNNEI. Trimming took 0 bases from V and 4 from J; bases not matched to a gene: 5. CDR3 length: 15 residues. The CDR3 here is CASSEALAGGYEQYF. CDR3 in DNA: TGTGCCAGCAGTGAAGCTTTGGCGGGGGGATACGAGCAGTACTTC.

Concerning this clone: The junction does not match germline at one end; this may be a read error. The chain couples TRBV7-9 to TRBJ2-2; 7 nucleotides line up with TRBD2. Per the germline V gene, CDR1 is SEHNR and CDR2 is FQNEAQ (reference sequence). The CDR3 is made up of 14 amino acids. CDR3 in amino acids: CASSLAPSGGELFF. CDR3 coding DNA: TGTGCCAGCAGCTTAGCGCCTAGCGGCGGGGAGCTATTTTTT.

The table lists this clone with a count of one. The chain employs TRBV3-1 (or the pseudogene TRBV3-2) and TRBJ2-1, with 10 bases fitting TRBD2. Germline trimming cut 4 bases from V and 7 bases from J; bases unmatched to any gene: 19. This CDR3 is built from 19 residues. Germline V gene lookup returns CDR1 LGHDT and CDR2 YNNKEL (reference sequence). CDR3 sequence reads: CASSLELSSGGAFINEQFF. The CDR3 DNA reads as TGTGCCAGCAGCCTCGAATTATCAAGCGGGGGGGCCTTTATTAATGAGCAGTTCTTC.

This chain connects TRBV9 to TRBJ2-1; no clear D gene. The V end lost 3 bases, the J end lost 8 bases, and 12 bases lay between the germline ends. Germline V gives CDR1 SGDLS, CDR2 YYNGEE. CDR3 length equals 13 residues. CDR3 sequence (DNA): TGTGCCAGCAGCGGGGCCAGCATGCATGAGCAGTTCTTC. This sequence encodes CASSGASMHEQFF.

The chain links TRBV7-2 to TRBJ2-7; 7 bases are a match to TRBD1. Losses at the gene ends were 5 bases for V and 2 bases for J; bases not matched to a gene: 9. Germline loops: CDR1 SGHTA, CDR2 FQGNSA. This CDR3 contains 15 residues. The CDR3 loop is CASSPAWGQPYEQYF. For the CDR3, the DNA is TGTGCCAGCAGCCCTGCTTGGGGACAGCCCTACGAGCAGTACTTC.

The CDR3 sequence: CASSVGGSTNEKLFF. Written as DNA, the CDR3 is TGTGCCAGCAGCGTAGGAGGGTCCACTAATGAAAAACTGTTTTTT. This chain uses TRBV9 with TRBJ1-4; the D is unclear. CDR1 and CDR2 (germline): SGDLS, YYNGEE. Trimming shortened V by 0 bases and J by 2 bases, and 8 bases separated the two germline ends. This CDR3 comprises 15 residues.

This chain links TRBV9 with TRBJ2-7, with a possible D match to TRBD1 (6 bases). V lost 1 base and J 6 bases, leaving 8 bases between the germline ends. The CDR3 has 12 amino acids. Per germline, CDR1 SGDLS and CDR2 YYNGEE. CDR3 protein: CASSVQGGEQYF. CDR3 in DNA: TGTGCCAGCAGCGTACAAGGGGGCGAGCAGTACTTC.

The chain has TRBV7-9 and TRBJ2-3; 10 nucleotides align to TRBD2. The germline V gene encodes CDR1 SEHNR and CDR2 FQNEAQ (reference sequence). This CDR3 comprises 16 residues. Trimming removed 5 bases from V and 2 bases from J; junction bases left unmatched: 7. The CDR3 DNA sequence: TGTGCCAGCAGCAGAGGACTAGCGGAGACCACAGATACGCAGTATTTT. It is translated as CASSRGLAETTDTQYF.

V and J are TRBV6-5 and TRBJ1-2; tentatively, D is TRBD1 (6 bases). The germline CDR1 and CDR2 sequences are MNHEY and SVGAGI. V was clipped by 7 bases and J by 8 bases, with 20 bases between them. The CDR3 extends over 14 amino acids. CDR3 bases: TGTGCCAGCAACACTCTGGGGGCAGGGCTCGGCTACACCTTC. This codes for CASNTLGAGLGYTF.

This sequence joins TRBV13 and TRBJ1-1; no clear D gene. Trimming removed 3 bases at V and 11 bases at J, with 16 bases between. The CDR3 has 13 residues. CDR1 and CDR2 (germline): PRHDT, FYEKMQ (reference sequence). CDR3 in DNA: TGTGCCAGCAGCTTCATCGGGTTCCCAAGGGCTTTCTTT. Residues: CASSFIGFPRAFF.

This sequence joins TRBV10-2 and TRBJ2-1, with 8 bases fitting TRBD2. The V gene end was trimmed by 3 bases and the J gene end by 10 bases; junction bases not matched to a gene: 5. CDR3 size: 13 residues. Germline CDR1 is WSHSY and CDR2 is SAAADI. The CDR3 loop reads CASSDSGGGEQFF. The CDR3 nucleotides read TGCGCCAGCAGTGACAGCGGGGGAGGCGAGCAGTTCTTC.

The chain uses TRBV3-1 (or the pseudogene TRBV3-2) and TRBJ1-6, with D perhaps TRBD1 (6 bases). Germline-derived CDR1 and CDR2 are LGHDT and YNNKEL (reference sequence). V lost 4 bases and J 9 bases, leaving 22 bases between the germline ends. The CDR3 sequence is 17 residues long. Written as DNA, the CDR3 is TGTGCCAGCAGCCCCAACTCCGGGACACTTCAATTTTCACCCCTCCACTTT. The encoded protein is CASSPNSGTLQFSPLHF.

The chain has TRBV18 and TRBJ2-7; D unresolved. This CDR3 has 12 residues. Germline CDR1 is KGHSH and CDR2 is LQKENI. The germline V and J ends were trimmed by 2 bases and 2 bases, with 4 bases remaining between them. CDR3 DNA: TGTGCCAGCTCACCAGGCACCTACGAGCAGTACTTC. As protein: CASSPGTYEQYF.